The 23 T cell receptor beta chains reported below all come from one sample, sequenced in a study of shared clonotypes between healthy human individuals. Assay: immunoSEQ multiplex PCR; the TCRdb copy retains only in-frame clones and omits some. This sample has roughly 2.2 million clones, with 85% to 95% found just once. Specimen: naive CD4+ T cells from PBMCs. Subset described: CD45RA+ positively selected. Receptor source: a man between 18 and 29 years old in good health. Some clones in this sample may be carry-over from other donors' samples.

This clone was observed a few times. The chain has TRBV11-2 and TRBJ2-7; D is tentatively TRBD1 or TRBD2 (5 bases each). V was cut by 3 bases and J by 1 base, with 10 bases left in between. Germline CDR1 reads SGHAT; CDR2 reads FQNNGV. The CDR3 is 14 amino acids. In DNA, the CDR3 is TGTGCCAGCAGCTTCCGGGACGCATCCTACGAGCAGTACTTC. As protein: CASSFRDASYEQYF.

This clone has just a few counts. This rearrangement joins TRBV28 to TRBJ1-5; 7 nucleotides line up with TRBD1. The germline gives CDR1 MDHEN, CDR2 SYDVKM. V lost 6 bases and J lost 6; bases outside the gene matches: 14. The CDR3 is made up of 16 amino acids. As DNA, the CDR3 is TGTGCCAGCAGGAACTCTCATTACAGGGGCGGTCAGCCCCAGCATTTT. Its protein is CASRNSHYRGGQPQHF.

Notes on this clone: The sample carries other DNA sequences with the same CDR3. The gene calls are TRBV6-5 and TRBJ2-5; D is undetermined. Looked up from germline, CDR1 is MNHEY and CDR2 is SVGAGI. V lost 0 bases and J lost 5, with 4 bases in between. The CDR3 has 12 residues. The CDR3 coding sequence is TGTGCCAGCAGTTACTCTGGGGAGACCCAGTACTTC. Translating it yields CASSYSGETQYF.

The J gene is TRBJ2-3, the V gene TRBV5-4, with D perhaps matching TRBD2 (6 bases). The CDR3 length is 17 residues. Trimming shortened V by 4 bases and J by 0 bases, and 18 bases separated the two germline ends. The germline gives CDR1 SGHNT, CDR2 YYREEE (reference sequence). The CDR3: CASSPPGTGTSTDTQYF. CDR3 sequence (DNA): TGTGCCAGCAGCCCCCCGGGAACGGGGACTAGCACAGATACGCAGTATTTT.

The chain combines TRBV30 with TRBJ1-1; 9 bases fit TRBD1. The CDR3 is 13 residues long. Germline V gives CDR1 GTSNPN, CDR2 SVGIG (reference sequence). V gave up 2 bases and J gave up 6 bases; unmatched junction bases: 4. CDR3 sequence (DNA): TGTGCCTGGAGTAGGGGACAGGGAGCTGAAGCTTTCTTT. This sequence encodes CAWSRGQGAEAFF.

The genes are TRBV6-6 and TRBJ2-3; no clear D. Germline V CDR1 and CDR2: MNHNY, SVGAGI (reference sequence). Trimming took 10 bases from V and 14 from J, leaving 13 bases between them. The CDR3 covers 9 residues. The CDR3 sequence: CATLPPPYF. In DNA, the CDR3 is TGTGCCACCCTGCCGCCCCCGTATTTT.

The rearrangement links TRBV19 to TRBJ2-6; 10 bases are a match to TRBD1. Germline V lookup: CDR1 LNHDA, CDR2 SQIVND (reference sequence). Trimming at V came to 8 bases and at J to 3 bases, leaving 4 bases not matched to a gene. The CDR3 is made up of 15 amino acids. CDR3 DNA: TGTGCCAGTGGCGACAGGGGGCTTGGGGCCAACGTCCTGACTTTC. It specifies CASGDRGLGANVLTF.

Notes on this clone: At the DNA level, this CDR3 is encoded by other sequences in the same sample as well. This rearrangement joins TRBV5-1 to TRBJ2-1; D gene uncertain. V gave up 4 bases and J gave up 7 bases, with 6 bases separating them. CDR3 length equals 11 residues. Germline loops: CDR1 SGHRS, CDR2 YFSETQ. The chain's CDR3 is CASSLANEQFF. CDR3 DNA: TGCGCCAGCAGCCTTGCTAATGAGCAGTTCTTC.

This clone has just one count. CDR3 DNA sequence: TGTGCCAGCGGGGACAGGTTCTTTCGGGGCTACACCTTC. This translates into CASGDRFFRGYTF. The chain joins TRBV4-2 to TRBJ1-2, with 8 bases fitting TRBD1. The CDR3 runs 13 residues. Germline-derived CDR1 and CDR2 are LGHNA and YNFKEQ. Losses at the gene ends were 8 bases for V and 8 bases for J; bases not matched to a gene: 10.

This clone was counted a single time. This chain joins TRBV7-3 and TRBJ2-7; TRBD2 is a possible D gene (6 bases). V was cut by 5 bases and J by 4 bases, with 12 bases left in between. This CDR3 is 13 amino acids long. The germline CDR1 and CDR2 sequences are SGHTA and FQGTGA. This chain's CDR3 is CASSQGLRYEQYF. CDR3 nucleotide sequence: TGTGCCAGCAGCCAGGGACTCCGATACGAGCAGTACTTC.

The chain joins TRBV6-1 to TRBJ2-5; D is possibly TRBD1 or TRBD2 (5 bases each). Germline V gene lookup returns CDR1 MNHNS and CDR2 SASEGT. The CDR3 contains 14 residues. V was shortened by 6 bases and J by 6 bases, with 17 bases between the two germline ends. The CDR3 reads CASSEPGPPQTQYF. As DNA, the CDR3 is TGTGCCAGCAGCGAGCCGGGACCCCCACAGACCCAGTACTTC.

J is TRBJ2-2 and V is TRBV7-9; D gene unclear. Per germline, CDR1 SEHNR and CDR2 FQNEAQ (reference sequence). Trimming took off 8 bases at V and 5 bases at J, with 3 bases between the two ends. CDR3 length equals 10 residues. The CDR3 spells CASGTGELFF. In nucleotides, the CDR3 is TGTGCCAGCGGGACCGGGGAGCTGTTTTTT. Using reference TRBV7-9 and TRBJ2-2 for the parts outside the CDR3, the full variable domain is DTGVSQNPRHKITKRGQNVTFRCDPISEHNRLYWYRQTLGQGPEFLTYFQNEAQLEKSRLLSDRFSAERPKGSFSTLEIQRTEQGDSAMYLCASGTGELFFGEGSRLTVL.

On this clone itself: Other DNA variants within this sample encode the same CDR3. The V gene is TRBV5-4, the J gene TRBJ2-2; D unresolved. The germline CDR1 and CDR2 sequences are SGHNT and YYREEE (reference sequence). The CDR3 has 12 residues. V lost 2 bases and J lost 6, with 5 bases in between. As DNA, the CDR3 is TGTGCCAGCAGCTTCCGGGCCGGGGAGCTGTTTTTT. Translation: CASSFRAGELFF. Full variable domain (rest looked up from reference TRBV5-4 and TRBJ2-2): ETGVTQSPTHLIKTRGQQVTLRCSSQSGHNTVSWYQQALGQGPQFIFQYYREEENGRGNFPPRFSGLQFPNYSSELNVNALELDDSALYLCASSFRAGELFFGEGSRLTVL.

V gene TRBV14 combines with J gene TRBJ2-5; D possibly corresponds to TRBD1 (5 bases). V lost 1 base and J 2 bases, leaving 8 bases between the germline ends. The length of the CDR3 is 14 residues. The germline gives CDR1 SGHDN, CDR2 FVKESK. This chain's CDR3 is CASSQVGPQETQYF. The DNA for the CDR3 is TGTGCCAGCAGCCAAGTGGGGCCACAAGAGACCCAGTACTTC.

CDR3 residues: CASSRPQGSNTEAFF. CDR3 nucleotide sequence: TGCGCCAGCAGCCGACCACAGGGATCGAACACTGAAGCTTTCTTT. This sequence joins TRBV5-1 and TRBJ1-1, with D possibly being TRBD1 (6 bases). Germline V CDR1 and CDR2: SGHRS, YFSETQ. The length of the CDR3 is 15 residues. V gave up 4 bases and J gave up 1 base, with 14 bases separating them.

This sequence joins TRBV29-1 and TRBJ1-1; unclear D gene. Germline CDR1 SQVTM, CDR2 ANQGSEA. The CDR3 consists of 10 residues. V dropped 6 bases and J dropped 7 bases, with 9 bases sitting between them. CDR3 amino acids: CSVGRIEAFF. For the CDR3, the DNA is TGCAGCGTCGGCCGAATTGAAGCTTTCTTT.

The chain employs TRBV28 and TRBJ1-2, with 8 positions matching TRBD1. Germline V gives CDR1 MDHEN, CDR2 SYDVKM. This CDR3 is built from 16 residues. V gave up 5 bases and J gave up 9 bases; unmatched junction bases: 17. In DNA, the CDR3 is TGTGCCAGCAGTCCAAGCCGCGGACAGGGAGGTCGGAGCTACACCTTC. Translating it yields CASSPSRGQGGRSYTF.

This rearrangement joins TRBV19 to TRBJ1-2; TRBD1 matches at 12 bases. Germline assignment: CDR1 LNHDA and CDR2 SQIVND (reference sequence). The CDR3 extends over 15 amino acids. V lost 5 bases to trimming and J lost 6 bases; unmatched junction nucleotides: 7. CDR3 sequence (DNA): TGTGCCAGTAGTCTAAGGGACAGGGGGCCGGATGGCTACACCTTC. Its translation: CASSLRDRGPDGYTF.

The chain has TRBV5-1 and TRBJ1-3; maybe TRBD1 (5 bases). The germline V gene has CDR1 SGHRS and CDR2 YFSETQ. Trimming left V 1 base short and J 3 bases short, with 11 bases between. CDR3 length: 15 residues. This CDR3 reads CASSLIWGSGNTIYF. The CDR3 DNA follows: TGCGCCAGCAGCTTGATCTGGGGCAGTGGAAACACCATATATTTT.

This chain uses TRBV6-1 with TRBJ2-7, with 8 bases that match TRBD1. The J segment lost 3 bases and the V segment lost 7 bases, leaving 11 bases of the junction unmatched. This CDR3 is 15 amino acids long. Germline V lookup: CDR1 MNHNS, CDR2 SASEGT. As DNA, the CDR3 is TGTGCCAGCACCGAGGACAGGGCAACTCTCTACGAGCAGTACTTC. The encoded protein is CASTEDRATLYEQYF.

The chain joins TRBV30 to TRBJ2-3, with 7 bases that match TRBD2. V dropped 3 bases and J dropped 2; count of bases not matched to a gene: 11. Germline-derived CDR1 and CDR2 are GTSNPN and SVGIG (reference sequence). CDR3 size: 16 residues. CDR3 amino acids: CAWSTLGGLDTDTQYF. The CDR3 coding sequence is TGTGCCTGGAGCACCCTCGGAGGACTAGACACAGATACGCAGTATTTT.

This chain connects TRBV19 to TRBJ1-1; D is unresolved. Per germline, CDR1 LNHDA and CDR2 SQIVND (reference sequence). The length of the CDR3 is 13 residues. The DNA of the CDR3 is TGTGCTTCGCTGAACCCGGGTGGTGGGAAAGCTTTCTTT. This encodes CASLNPGGGKAFF.

This clone was seen a single time. The chain joins TRBV27 to TRBJ2-4, with TRBD1 as a possible D gene (6 bases). This CDR3 is built from 16 residues. V lost 3 bases and J 0 bases, leaving 12 bases between the germline ends. Germline V CDR1 and CDR2: MNHEY, SMNVEV (reference sequence). CDR3: CASSFPDRLAKNIQYF. Here the CDR3 DNA reads TGTGCCAGCAGTTTTCCAGACAGGCTAGCCAAAAACATTCAGTACTTC.